This TCR beta chain was profiled in a study of identical twins. TCRdb reprocessed the 5' RACE reads with MiXCR, giving one entry per CDR3 protein. The repertoire includes roughly 290,000 distinct CDR3 sequences, more than 6.5% of them detected once, and over 2% sits in the top ten. In germline, CDR1 is SGHTA, CDR2 FQGNSA. The CDR3 contains 20 residues. Trimming stripped 1 base from V and 1 base from J, with 23 bases between. This clonotype appeared many times. These data were also filed under a second study, of yellow fever vaccine responses in identical twins.

The receptor was derived from a woman aged 18-29 years in good health. J is TRBJ2-1 and V is TRBV7-2; D not resolved. Sample: memory (CD45RO+) T cells sorted from blood. CDR3 nucleotide sequence: TGTGCCAGCAGCTTAGTGCAGTTTCTCTTTCCGGCAAATTCCTACAATGAGCAGTTCTTC. Amino acids: CASSLVQFLFPANSYNEQFF.